The entry below gives a single T cell receptor beta chain sequence along with its context. Its antigen remains unidentified. These data belong to a study of fetal regulatory T cell absence and autoimmunity. Study-wide points: Some top pancreas TCR clones were over 80-fold enriched versus cord blood.

CDR3 size: 16 residues. Profiling relied on immunoSEQ multiplex PCR, and the TCRdb table lists in-frame clones only, not all of them. In the table there are 95,000 to 100,000 clones, 72% of which are singletons. Sequencing was done on a sample of pancreas tissue. This TCR came from a male donor with IPEX syndrome. The chain joins TRBV21-1 to TRBJ1-1; the tabulated D call, TRBD1, remains unverified against the DNA. TRBV21-1 is a pseudogene segment. The CDR3 spells CASSKTGDSKNTEAFF. CDR3 bases: TGTGCCAGCAGCAAAACCGGGGACAGTAAAAACACTGAAGCTTTCTTT.